These 30 T cell receptor beta chains share one sample of origin, sequenced in a study of beta chain features in type 1 diabetes. cDNA synthesis used the whole RNA isolate, giving expressed TCRB sequences. Profiling relied on immunoSEQ multiplex PCR, and the TCRdb table lists in-frame clones only, not all of them. The sample records fewer than 200,000 clones, approximately 8.1% being singletons. The sequenced sample consisted of central memory CD4+ T cells from blood. The receptor set was obtained from a man aged 18 to 29 in good health.

The chain carries TRBV6-5 and TRBJ1-2; the match to TRBD1 covers 8 bases. V shed 6 bases, J shed 12 bases, and the junction held 9 bases outside the gene matches. Per germline, CDR1 MNHEY and CDR2 SVGAGI. The CDR3 consists of 12 residues. The CDR3 is CASSRTGLGDTF. The CDR3 nucleotides read TGTGCCAGCAGCAGGACAGGGCTTGGGGACACCTTC.

CDR3 sequence: CAEGSNSGRFEQYF. CDR3 coding DNA: TGTGCGGAGGGTTCGAATAGCGGGAGATTCGAGCAGTACTTC. The chain joins TRBV2 to TRBJ2-7; 9 bases line up with TRBD2. Germline V gene sequence: CDR1 SNHLY, CDR2 FYNNEI. The CDR3 contains 14 residues.

This clone was counted only a few times. This chain's CDR3 is CATASGSMVNEQFF. CDR3 coding DNA: TGTGCCACTGCTAGCGGGAGTATGGTAAATGAGCAGTTCTTC. This rearrangement joins TRBV19 to TRBJ2-1; 10 nucleotides agree with TRBD2. Trimming at V came to 10 bases and at J to 7 bases, leaving 10 bases not matched to a gene. The germline CDR1 and CDR2 sequences are LNHDA and SQIVND (reference sequence). The length of the CDR3 is 14 residues.

Ten or more counts support this clone. V gene TRBV11-2 combines with J gene TRBJ2-1, with 10 bases matching TRBD1. The CDR3 has 15 amino acids. J gave up 7 bases and V 4 bases, and 7 bases lay outside the gene matches. Germline V lookup: CDR1 SGHAT, CDR2 FQNNGV. CDR3 amino acids: CASSSVDRGLNEQFF. The CDR3 nucleotides read TGTGCCAGCAGCTCCGTAGACAGGGGGCTGAATGAGCAGTTCTTC. Full variable domain (outside the CDR3, taken from reference TRBV11-2 and TRBJ2-1): EAGVAQSPRYKIIEKRQSVAFWCNPISGHATLYWYQQILGQGPKLLIQFQNNGVVDDSQLPKDRFSAERLKGVDSTLKIQPAKLEDSAVYLCASSSVDRGLNEQFFGPGTRLTVL.

This clone was counted a few times. V usage is TRBV23-1 and J usage is TRBJ1-1, with a possible D match to TRBD1 (5 bases). TRBV23-1 is an ORF for which the function is uncertain. V lost 0 bases and J 1 base, leaving 15 bases between the germline ends. This CDR3 comprises 17 residues. The CDR3 bases are TGCGCCAGCAGTCAATCCCAATCCAGGGTGGGGAACACTGAAGCTTTCTTT. Translating gives CASSQSQSRVGNTEAFF.

This clone appeared a few times. The gene calls are TRBV7-8 and TRBJ2-1; TRBD2 matches 12 bases. The germline V gene has CDR1 SGHVS and CDR2 FQNEAQ. V dropped 5 bases and J dropped 5; count of bases not matched to a gene: 4. This CDR3 region has 15 residues. The CDR3 nucleotides read TGTGCCAGCAGCCCGAGGACTAGCGGGGACAATGAGCAGTTCTTC. Translated, it gives CASSPRTSGDNEQFF. The entire variable domain, with the rest obtained from reference TRBV7-8 and TRBJ2-1, is as follows: GAGVSQSPRYKVAKRGQDVALRCDPISGHVSLFWYQQALGQGPEFLTYFQNEAQLDKSGLPSDRFFAERPEGSVSTLKIQRTQQEDSAVYLCASSPRTSGDNEQFFGPGTRLTVL.

This clone occurred many times. This rearrangement joins TRBV19 to TRBJ1-2, with D possibly TRBD1 on 6 matching bases. V lost 5 bases and J 1 base, leaving 8 bases between the germline ends. The length of the CDR3 is 13 residues. CDR1 LNHDA and CDR2 SQIVND come from the germline V gene (reference sequence). CDR3 nucleotides: TGTGCCAGTAGTCCGGACAGTAACTATGGCTACACCTTC. Translated: CASSPDSNYGYTF.

This chain connects TRBV5-6 to TRBJ1-1; 8 bases are shared with TRBD1. The ends lost 3 bases at V and 5 bases at J; junction bases unmatched: 3. CDR1 is SGHDT and CDR2 is YYEEEE in the germline V gene. The CDR3 totals 13 residues. This CDR3 reads CASSWTGLTEAFF. The CDR3, as DNA: TGTGCCAGCAGCTGGACAGGGTTGACTGAAGCTTTCTTT.

The chain joins TRBV4-2 to TRBJ2-5, with a tentative D call TRBD2 (5 bases). The CDR3 contains 13 residues. The V end was cut by 6 bases, the J end by 2 bases, with 10 bases between. Germline CDR1 and CDR2: LGHNA and YNFKEQ. The CDR3 loop reads CASRHSDQETQYF. CDR3 DNA sequence: TGTGCCAGCAGACATAGCGATCAAGAGACCCAGTACTTC.

The V gene is TRBV5-4, the J gene TRBJ1-2; no definite D call. V gave up 6 bases and J gave up 3 bases, with 12 bases separating them. Germline CDR1 is SGHNT and CDR2 is YYREEE (reference sequence). The CDR3 covers 13 residues. The CDR3 loop is CASNSERYYGYTF. For the CDR3, the DNA is TGTGCCAGCAACAGTGAGAGATACTATGGCTACACCTTC.

In this sample, this clone turned up many times. The rearrangement joins TRBV6-6 to TRBJ2-2; 7 positions agree with TRBD1. From germline, CDR1 is MNHNY and CDR2 SVGAGI (reference sequence). The CDR3 is 14 residues long. V shed 6 bases, J shed 0 bases, and the junction held 1 base outside the gene matches. In DNA form, the CDR3 reads TGTGCCAGCAGCCAGGGGGCGAACACCGGGGAGCTGTTTTTT. Its translation is CASSQGANTGELFF.

This clone was picked up a small number of times. CDR3 protein: CASSLDQATGELFF. The DNA for the CDR3 is TGCGCCAGCAGCTTGGATCAGGCCACCGGGGAGCTGTTTTTT. J is TRBJ2-2 and V is TRBV5-1; D call uncertain. Deletions cut 0 bases from V and 4 bases from J, with 7 bases between. This CDR3 is 14 amino acids long. Germline lookup yields CDR1 SGHRS and CDR2 YFSETQ.

The rearrangement joins TRBV11-2 to TRBJ2-3, with D maybe TRBD1 (6 bases). The CDR3 loop spans 14 amino acids. The V gene lost 5 bases and the J gene lost 2 bases, with 11 bases spanning the gap. Germline lookup yields CDR1 SGHAT and CDR2 FQNNGV. CDR3 DNA: TGTGCCAGCAGCCCGGGACAAGTCACAGATACGCAGTATTTT. It is translated as CASSPGQVTDTQYF.

The chain couples TRBV10-3 to TRBJ2-4; possibly TRBD1 for D (5 bases). V lost 5 bases to trimming and J lost 7 bases, with 12 bases between them. CDR1 ENHRY and CDR2 SYGVKD come from the germline V gene. This CDR3 has 13 residues. The CDR3 reads CAISPADKNIQYF. In DNA form, the CDR3 reads TGTGCCATCAGTCCCGCGGACAAGAACATTCAGTACTTC.

This chain joins TRBV5-1 and TRBJ2-3, with D tentatively TRBD1 (6 bases). CDR1 SGHRS and CDR2 YFSETQ come from the germline V gene. The CDR3 is 16 amino acids. V was trimmed by 1 base and J by 8 bases, leaving 20 bases between them. In DNA form, the CDR3 reads TGCGCCAGCAGCTTGAATCTCAGGGGTCACCAGGGTACGCAGTATTTT. Residues: CASSLNLRGHQGTQYF. Supplemented by reference TRBV5-1 and TRBJ2-3, the full variable domain reads KAGVTQTPRYLIKTRGQQVTLSCSPISGHRSVSWYQQTPGQGLQFLFEYFSETQRNKGNFPGRFSGRQFSNSRSEMNVSTLELGDSALYLCASSLNLRGHQGTQYFGPGTRLTVL.

V is TRBV2 and J is TRBJ2-2, with 9 bases lining up with TRBD1. The CDR3 runs 15 residues. Germline V gene sequence: CDR1 SNHLY, CDR2 FYNNEI. The J segment lost 6 bases and the V segment lost 4 bases, leaving 6 bases of the junction unmatched. This chain's CDR3 is CASSGTGALAGELFF. The DNA for the CDR3 is TGTGCCAGCAGTGGGACAGGGGCCCTCGCCGGGGAGCTGTTTTTT.

V gene TRBV20-1 combines with J gene TRBJ1-2; tentative D call: TRBD1 (5 bases). The germline V gene has CDR1 DFQATT and CDR2 SNEGSKA (reference sequence). The CDR3 is 10 amino acids. Trimming cost V 4 bases and J 8 bases, with 8 bases left between them. The CDR3 loop is CSATDRGYTF. CDR3 nucleotide sequence: TGCAGTGCTACCGACAGAGGCTACACCTTC.

V and J are TRBV28 and TRBJ2-1, with TRBD2 matching over 10 bases. Germline V lookup: CDR1 MDHEN, CDR2 SYDVKM. V lost 3 bases, J lost 6 bases, and 5 bases stayed unmatched. The CDR3 extends over 15 amino acids. This CDR3 reads CASSLPGLAVNEQFF. The CDR3 bases are TGTGCCAGCAGTTTGCCCGGACTAGCGGTCAATGAGCAGTTCTTC.

Only a few counts were recorded for this clone. The chain joins TRBV29-1 to TRBJ1-1; 8 bases are shared with TRBD1. Germline V gene data show CDR1 as SQVTM and CDR2 as ANQGSEA. Trimming removed 4 bases from V and 7 bases from J; junction bases left unmatched: 5. The CDR3 extends over 12 amino acids. The DNA for the CDR3 is TGCAGCGTTGTGCGGACAGGGATTGAAGCTTTCTTT. Translated: CSVVRTGIEAFF.

This chain joins TRBV7-2 and TRBJ2-2, with 11 bases that match TRBD2. CDR3 length: 16 residues. CDR1 is SGHTA, CDR2 FQGNSA, per germline. V gave up 5 bases and J gave up 4 bases; unmatched junction bases: 6. The chain's CDR3 is CASSTIAGGVTGELFF. The CDR3 coding sequence is TGTGCCAGCAGCACGATAGCGGGAGGGGTCACCGGGGAGCTGTTTTTT.

This clone was counted only a few times. The chain joins TRBV28 to TRBJ2-1; 14 nucleotides align to TRBD2. This CDR3 is 16 amino acids long. Germline assignment: CDR1 MDHEN and CDR2 SYDVKM. The V gene end was trimmed by 1 base and the J gene end by 8 bases; junction bases not matched to a gene: 4. The DNA for the CDR3 is TGTGCCAGCAGTTTATCGGGACTAGCGGGAGTCTATGAGCAGTTCTTC. Protein: CASSLSGLAGVYEQFF.

This clone was seen more than once but under ten times. The same CDR3 can be traced to other DNA sequences in this sample. This CDR3 reads CASSAGTGTYEQYF. CDR3 DNA: TGTGCCAGCAGCGCCGGGACAGGGACTTACGAGCAGTACTTC. The chain has TRBV9 and TRBJ2-7, with 9 bases aligning to TRBD1. With 3 bases clipped from V and 4 bases from J, the junction kept 5 bases outside the gene matches. CDR3 length equals 14 residues. Germline V gene lookup returns CDR1 SGDLS and CDR2 YYNGEE.

This clone was picked up a small number of times. This chain connects TRBV7-8 to TRBJ2-7; a possible D gene is TRBD2 (5 bases). From germline, CDR1 is SGHVS and CDR2 FQNEAQ. This CDR3 comprises 14 residues. The V and J ends lost 5 bases and 6 bases respectively, with 17 bases between them. The CDR3 nucleotides read TGTGCCAGCAGCCAAAAAAGGACGGCGGGCGAGCAGTACTTC. It translates to CASSQKRTAGEQYF.

In its sample, this clone was seen a few times. The chain has TRBV9 and TRBJ2-3; TRBD2 matches at 11 bases. The germline gives CDR1 SGDLS, CDR2 YYNGEE. This CDR3 region has 16 residues. The V and J ends lost 1 base and 2 bases, in that order; junction bases with no gene match: 3. The CDR3 reads CASSVTSGGSTDTQYF. The CDR3, as DNA: TGTGCCAGCAGCGTAACTAGCGGGGGTTCCACAGATACGCAGTATTTT.

This clone was seen a few times. The rearrangement uses TRBV7-8 and TRBJ2-1, with 7 bases identical to TRBD1. Trimming at V came to 5 bases and at J to 2 bases, leaving 6 bases not matched to a gene. This CDR3 spans 15 amino acids. From germline, CDR1 is SGHVS and CDR2 FQNEAQ. The CDR3 protein is CASSPRTGAYNEQFF. In DNA, the CDR3 is TGTGCCAGCAGCCCGCGGACAGGCGCCTACAATGAGCAGTTCTTC.

This clone occurred many times. The chain recombines TRBV2 with TRBJ1-1; possibly TRBD1 for D (6 bases). The CDR3 length is 12 residues. The germline V gene encodes CDR1 SNHLY and CDR2 FYNNEI. The CDR3 DNA follows: TGTGCAGACTCTCAGGGGATCACTGAAGCTTTCTTT. Encoded protein: CADSQGITEAFF.

V is TRBV28 and J is TRBJ1-2, with 8 bases fitting TRBD1. CDR3 size: 14 residues. Germline V gives CDR1 MDHEN, CDR2 SYDVKM. J was trimmed by 2 bases and V by 6 bases; bases with no gene match: 5. This CDR3 reads CASRPQGANYGYTF. The CDR3, as DNA: TGTGCCAGCAGACCGCAGGGGGCCAACTATGGCTACACCTTC.

The chain couples TRBV7-3 to TRBJ2-5, with 16 nucleotides matching TRBD2. The CDR3 length is 17 residues. Germline V gives CDR1 SGHTA, CDR2 FQGTGA. The J segment lost 7 bases and the V segment lost 3 bases, leaving 8 bases of the junction unmatched. CDR3 in amino acids: CASSLAGTSGRGGTQYF. DNA for the CDR3: TGTGCCAGCAGCTTGGCCGGGACTAGCGGGAGGGGGGGGACCCAGTACTTC.

This clone has a handful of counts. The chain uses TRBV7-9 and TRBJ2-7; D perhaps matches TRBD1 (5 bases). V dropped 8 bases and J dropped 3 bases, with 14 bases sitting between them. Per germline, CDR1 SEHNR and CDR2 FQNEAQ (reference sequence). The CDR3 has 13 amino acids. DNA for the CDR3: TGTGCCAGCGGGGCAGGCTCTCTCTACGAGCAGTACTTC. This translates into CASGAGSLYEQYF.

This clone was seen a few times. The chain recombines TRBV30 with TRBJ2-2; no definite D call. The length of the CDR3 is 14 residues. Trimming removed 2 bases from V and 4 bases from J, with 11 bases in between. CDR1 is GTSNPN and CDR2 is SVGIG in the germline V gene (reference sequence). CDR3 region: CAWSNWATTGELFF. Here the CDR3 DNA reads TGTGCCTGGAGTAACTGGGCAACCACCGGGGAGCTGTTTTTT.